The clone carrying this T cell receptor (beta chain) was seen a few times. What it binds is unknown. The data are from a study of T-cell memory formation after mild COVID-19. Study-level points and caveats: Pre-infection memory harbored some responding clones, suggesting cross-reactive memory joined. CD8+ contracting clones occupied EMRA, while CD4+ ones occupied mainly CM and EM.

UMIs and sample barcodes were carried by the TCR alpha and TCR beta cDNA libraries that 5'RACE produced using constant-segment primers. TCRdb reprocessed the 5' RACE reads with MiXCR, giving one entry per CDR3 protein. Of 250,000 to 400,000 distinct CDR3 sequences listed, roughly an eighth are singletons. Germline V CDR1 and CDR2: SGHVS, FNYEAQ. The CDR3 is 15 residues long. V lost 1 base to trimming and J lost 3 bases, with 12 bases between them. The sequencing sample was made of PBMCs or a T cell subset sorted from them (not recorded which). J is TRBJ1-1 and V is TRBV7-6; weak D call: TRBD1 (6 bases). This receptor was identified in a man younger than 35 who had mild COVID-19 (a few samples of this study predate the infection). Cell type and time point are not known. DNA for the CDR3: TGTGCCAGCAGCTTAGTGGGGGGCGTAGACACTGAAGCTTTCTTT. Protein: CASSLVGGVDTEAFF.